The clone carrying this TCR beta chain was seen just once. Its antigen is not identified. These data belong to a study of follicular helper T cells after annual influenza vaccination. Whole-study findings and limits: Yearly vaccinations repeatedly recalled conserved clonotypes in ICOS+CD38+ cTfh.

Indicated time point: 2015-2016 season, 7 days after influenza vaccination. Trimming took off 4 bases at V and 9 bases at J, with 13 bases between the two ends. Germline V CDR1 and CDR2: MNHEY, SVGAGI. CDR3 length: 13 residues. Measured with immunoSEQ multiplex PCR; TCRdb has only the in-frame clones, and not every one. The table shows roughly 7,000 clones, with less than 90% occurring only once. This TCR derives from an adult who received the influenza vaccine. The chain couples TRBV6-5 to TRBJ1-5; D is unclear. Sample: CXCR5- memory CD4+ T cells sorted from blood, taken 7 days after influenza vaccination. The CDR3 loop is CASSSGFAWPQHF. The CDR3, as DNA: TGTGCCAGCAGTTCGGGGTTCGCGTGGCCCCAGCATTTT.